These 12 T cell receptor beta chains share one sample of origin, sequenced in a study of blood T cell repertoires in COVID-19. Assay used: immunoSEQ multiplex PCR; TCRdb lists only in-frame clones, some missing. The sample includes about 60,000 clones, more than 65% of them seen just once. Input material: peripheral blood. The receptors derive from a human donor in a cohort sampled during active COVID-19.

CDR3: CASSSFSGGFYEQYF. The CDR3 DNA follows: TGTGCCAGCAGTTCCTTTTCGGGGGGGTTTTACGAGCAGTACTTC. The rearrangement joins TRBV28 to TRBJ2-7, with TRBD2 identical over 8 bases. The J segment lost 4 bases and the V segment lost 4 bases, leaving 9 bases of the junction unmatched. The CDR3 covers 15 residues. The germline V gene encodes CDR1 MDHEN and CDR2 SYDVKM.

CDR3 region: CASSLGGGGEQYF. The DNA for the CDR3 is TGTGCCAGCAGTTTAGGTGGAGGAGGCGAGCAGTACTTC. This rearrangement joins TRBV12-3 or TRBV12-4 to TRBJ2-7, with a weak D call TRBD2 (5 bases). The V and J ends lost 1 base and 6 bases respectively, with 10 bases between them. The CDR3 is 13 residues long.

The rearrangement links TRBV24-1 to TRBJ2-5; 7 nucleotides match TRBD2. The CDR3 runs 16 residues. With V trimmed by 3 bases and J by 4 bases, 10 bases remained unmatched. Germline V CDR1 and CDR2: KGHDR, SFDVKD. The CDR3 region has the DNA TGTGCCACCAGTGATCCCAGCGGGACCAATCGAGAGACCCAGTACTTC. It yields the protein CATSDPSGTNRETQYF.

This clone appeared a single time. The V call is TRBV6-5, the J call TRBJ1-2; possible D gene TRBD1, 6 bases. Germline V gives CDR1 MNHEY, CDR2 SVGAGI. V dropped 6 bases and J dropped 7 bases, with 18 bases sitting between them. The CDR3 covers 14 residues. The CDR3 nucleotides read TGTGCCAGCAGAGTGACAGGTCTCGGTTCTGGCTACACCTTC. It translates to CASRVTGLGSGYTF.

V gene TRBV5-1 combines with J gene TRBJ2-1; D is undetermined. The V end was cut by 7 bases, the J end by 0 bases, with 11 bases between. CDR1 and CDR2 (germline): SGHRS, YFSETQ. This CDR3 is built from 14 residues. The CDR3 reads CASFEASSYNEQFF. CDR3 bases: TGCGCCAGCTTCGAGGCTAGCTCCTACAATGAGCAGTTCTTC.

Worth noting for this clone: The junction departs from germline at one end; a sequencing error may be responsible. This CDR3 is CASSFRDRVLNQPQHF. CDR3 sequence (DNA): TGTGCTAGCAGCTTCCGGGACAGGGTTCTGAATCAGCCCCAGCATTTT. This rearrangement joins TRBV7-7 to TRBJ1-5; 9 bases line up with TRBD1. Germline CDR1 is SSHAT and CDR2 is FNYEAQ (reference sequence). The CDR3 runs 16 residues.

A single count supports this clone. V and J are TRBV7-8 and TRBJ2-6; D is unresolved. Deletions cut 3 bases from V and 0 bases from J, with 3 bases between. Germline CDR1 is SGHVS and CDR2 is FQNEAQ. This CDR3 is built from 14 residues. CDR3 loop: CASSFSSGANVLTF. As DNA, the CDR3 is TGTGCCAGCAGCTTCAGCTCTGGGGCCAACGTCCTGACTTTC. Based on the CDR3 plus reference TRBV7-8 and TRBJ2-6, the full variable domain is GAGVSQSPRYKVAKRGQDVALRCDPISGHVSLFWYQQALGQGPEFLTYFQNEAQLDKSGLPSDRFFAERPEGSVSTLKIQRTQQEDSAVYLCASSFSSGANVLTFGAGSRLTVL.

The J gene is TRBJ2-5, the V gene TRBV20-1; D may be TRBD1 (6 bases). Germline-derived CDR1 and CDR2 are DFQATT and SNEGSKA (reference sequence). The ends were cut back, 7 bases at V and 5 bases at J, with 11 bases in the middle. This CDR3 region has 11 residues. The CDR3, as DNA: TGCAGTGTCTCTGACAGGGAGACCCAGTACTTC. Translation: CSVSDRETQYF.

This clone occurred a few times. J is TRBJ1-1 and V is TRBV7-9; D not certain. The V end lost 4 bases, the J end lost 4 bases, and 13 bases lay between the germline ends. The CDR3 is 14 residues long. The germline CDR1 and CDR2 sequences are SEHNR and FQNEAQ (reference sequence). The CDR3 region is CASSYAGDSTEAFF. The DNA for the CDR3 is TGTGCCAGCAGCTATGCCGGGGATAGCACTGAAGCTTTCTTT.

DNA for the CDR3: TGTGCCAGCAGTCCCAGGGTATACGGCAATCAGCCCCAGCATTTT. Translated: CASSPRVYGNQPQHF. This chain uses TRBV28 with TRBJ1-5, with TRBD1 as a possible D gene (5 bases). Germline assignment: CDR1 MDHEN and CDR2 SYDVKM. The CDR3 is 15 amino acids. Trimming pared 5 bases from V and 2 bases from J, leaving 13 bases between.

The V gene is TRBV28, the J gene TRBJ2-7; 8 bases match TRBD1. Germline assignment: CDR1 MDHEN and CDR2 SYDVKM. This CDR3 comprises 15 residues. V gave up 3 bases and J gave up 6 bases; unmatched junction bases: 10. The CDR3 loop reads CASSLSGQGSSEQYF. The DNA for the CDR3 is TGTGCCAGCAGTTTGTCTGGACAGGGTAGTAGCGAGCAGTACTTC. Based on the CDR3 plus reference TRBV28 and TRBJ2-7, the full variable domain is DVKVTQSSRYLVKRTGEKVFLECVQDMDHENMFWYRQDPGLGLRLIYFSYDVKMKEKGDIPEGYSVSREKKERFSLILESASTNQTSMYLCASSLSGQGSSEQYFGPGTRLTVT.

This clone appeared a few times. This chain links TRBV7-6 with TRBJ1-5; D remains unclear. Germline lookup yields CDR1 SGHVS and CDR2 FNYEAQ. V was trimmed by 4 bases and J by 4 bases, leaving 8 bases between them. This CDR3 region has 13 residues. The CDR3 nucleotides read TGTGCCAGCAGCTCTGGCGGGAATCAGCCCCAGCATTTT. Translation: CASSSGGNQPQHF.